Included here is one T cell receptor (beta chain) sequence, with context. The entry originates in a study of PD-L1 blockade in urothelial cancer. Study at large: Peripheral blood specimens exhibited a median yield of about 150,000 T cells.

Documented time point: pretreatment peripheral blood. Some clones are missing from TCRdb's copy, which holds only in-frame ones; the method was immunoSEQ multiplex PCR. The sample includes around 70,000 clones, approximately 87% of them seen just once. V was cut by 4 bases and J by 5 bases, with 10 bases left in between. This CDR3 region has 13 residues. Germline V gives CDR1 SGHTS, CDR2 YDEGEE. This sample comprised PBMCs, obtained around atezolizumab (anti-PD-L1) treatment. The gene calls are TRBV5-8 and TRBJ2-1; a possible D gene is TRBD1 (6 bases). This TCR was sampled from a man in his 70s with urothelial cancer. The CDR3 bases are TGTGCCAGCAGCCGCAGGGGCCACAATGAGCAGTTCTTC. It translates to CASSRRGHNEQFF.